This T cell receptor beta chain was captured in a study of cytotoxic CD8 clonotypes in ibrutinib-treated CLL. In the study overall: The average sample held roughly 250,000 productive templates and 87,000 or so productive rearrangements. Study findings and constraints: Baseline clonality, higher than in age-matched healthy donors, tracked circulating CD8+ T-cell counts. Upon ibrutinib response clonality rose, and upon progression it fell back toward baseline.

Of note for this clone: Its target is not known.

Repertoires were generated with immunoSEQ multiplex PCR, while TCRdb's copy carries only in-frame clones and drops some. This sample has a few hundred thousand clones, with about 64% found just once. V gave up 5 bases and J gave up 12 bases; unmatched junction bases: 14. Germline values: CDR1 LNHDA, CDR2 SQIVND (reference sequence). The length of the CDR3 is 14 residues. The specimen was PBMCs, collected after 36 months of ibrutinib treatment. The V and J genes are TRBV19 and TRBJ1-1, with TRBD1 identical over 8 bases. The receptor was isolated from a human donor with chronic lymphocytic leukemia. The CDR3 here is CASSLGQAAQKPFF. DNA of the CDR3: TGTGCCAGTAGTTTGGGACAGGCTGCCCAAAAACCTTTCTTT. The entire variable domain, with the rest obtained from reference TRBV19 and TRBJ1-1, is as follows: DGGITQSPKYLFRKEGQNVTLSCEQNLNHDAMYWYRQDPGQGLRLIYYSQIVNDFQKGDIAEGYSVSREKKESFPLTVTSAQKNPTAFYLCASSLGQAAQKPFFGQGTRLTVV.